Presented here are 29 T cell receptor beta chains from one specimen sequenced in a study of graft-versus-host responses after intestinal transplantation. Measured with immunoSEQ multiplex PCR; TCRdb has only the in-frame clones, and not every one. The table includes 20,000 to 25,000 clones, 25% to 35% detected once. Stimulators, around 200,000 irradiated and violet-dye-labeled cells, were plated with around 200,000 CFSE-labeled responder cells. The sample was alloreactive CD8+ T cells from a mixed lymphocyte reaction culture, taken before intestinal transplant. Noted subset: CFSE-low proliferating T cells sorted from roughly six-day pre-transplant mixed lymphocyte reaction (GvH or HvG direction). Receptor source: a human patient who received an intestinal transplant.

This clone came up once. The chain joins TRBV19 to TRBJ2-1; TRBD2 is a possible D gene (5 bases). Per germline, CDR1 LNHDA and CDR2 SQIVND (reference sequence). The CDR3 runs to 15 residues. V was trimmed by 1 base and J by 4 bases, leaving 11 bases between them. The CDR3 DNA is TGTGCCAGTAGTATAGTCAGCGGCCTATACAATGAGCAGTTCTTC. This gives the protein CASSIVSGLYNEQFF. Full variable domain (remainder filled in from reference TRBV19 and TRBJ2-1): DGGITQSPKYLFRKEGQNVTLSCEQNLNHDAMYWYRQDPGQGLRLIYYSQIVNDFQKGDIAEGYSVSREKKESFPLTVTSAQKNPTAFYLCASSIVSGLYNEQFFGPGTRLTVL.

This rearrangement joins TRBV7-9 to TRBJ1-1; D not resolved. Germline V gene sequence: CDR1 SEHNR, CDR2 FQNEAQ (reference sequence). This CDR3 has 12 residues. The V gene lost 2 bases and the J gene lost 7 bases, with 8 bases spanning the gap. CDR3 region: CASSLIANEAFF. CDR3 in DNA: TGTGCCAGCAGCTTAATAGCGAATGAAGCTTTCTTT.

This clone is termed medium-sized. The V call is TRBV11-2, the J call TRBJ2-7, with 13 bases lining up with TRBD2. The CDR3 has 16 amino acids. The J segment lost 1 base and the V segment lost 5 bases, leaving 5 bases of the junction unmatched. CDR1 and CDR2 (germline): SGHAT, FQNNGV. The CDR3 sequence: CASSPGTSGISYEQYF. CDR3 in DNA: TGTGCCAGCAGCCCAGGGACTAGCGGGATTTCCTACGAGCAGTACTTC.

V gene TRBV21-1 combines with J gene TRBJ2-3; the table assigns TRBD2, which was not confirmed against the DNA. TRBV21-1 is deemed a pseudogene. The CDR3 is 15 amino acids. In DNA, the CDR3 is TGTGCCAGCATGGAACGGGAGGATGGGATAGATACGCAGTATTTT. Encoded protein: CASMEREDGIDTQYF.

The CDR3 DNA sequence: TGTGCCAGCAATCCCAGTTCGGGGGGAGGTACCGGGGAGCTGTTTTTT. Translation: CASNPSSGGGTGELFF. The chain carries TRBV27 and TRBJ2-2; 7 bases align to TRBD2. The CDR3 sequence is 16 residues long. CDR1 is MNHEY, CDR2 SMNVEV, per germline (reference sequence). The V segment lost 7 bases and the J segment 5 bases; nucleotides outside the gene matches: 13.

The chain uses TRBV6-5 and TRBJ2-1; TRBD1 is a possible D gene (6 bases). Trimming cost V 6 bases and J 0 bases, with 12 bases left between them. Germline CDR1 is MNHEY and CDR2 is SVGAGI. The CDR3 loop spans 15 amino acids. CDR3 residues: CASRRGLSSYNEQFF. The CDR3 DNA reads as TGTGCCAGCAGGAGGGGGTTGAGCTCCTACAATGAGCAGTTCTTC.

The CDR3 DNA sequence: TGTGCCAGCAGCACAGGACGGCGCGTACCCCTCCACTTT. Encoded protein: CASSTGRRVPLHF. V is TRBV7-9 and J is TRBJ1-6, with a tentative D call TRBD1 (5 bases). V gave up 5 bases and J gave up 12 bases, with 14 bases separating them. The CDR3 consists of 13 residues. Germline V gene data show CDR1 as SEHNR and CDR2 as FQNEAQ (reference sequence).

The V gene is TRBV7-3, the J gene TRBJ1-1; a possible D gene is TRBD1 (5 bases). The CDR3 is made up of 15 amino acids. The V and J ends lost 2 bases and 6 bases respectively, with 16 bases between them. The germline gives CDR1 SGHTA, CDR2 FQGTGA. CDR3 in amino acids: CASSLSGEKDPEAFF. The DNA for the CDR3 is TGTGCCAGCAGCTTATCGGGGGAAAAAGACCCTGAAGCTTTCTTT.

The chain joins TRBV7-6 to TRBJ1-2; the D is unclear. Germline V lookup: CDR1 SGHVS, CDR2 FNYEAQ. The CDR3 consists of 13 residues. Trimming stripped 1 base from V and 2 bases from J, with 5 bases between. The CDR3 here is CASSLGRNYGYTF. The CDR3 DNA sequence: TGTGCCAGCAGCTTAGGGCGGAACTATGGCTACACCTTC.

This chain uses TRBV9 with TRBJ2-7; 10 bases map to TRBD1. V lost 0 bases and J lost 7; bases outside the gene matches: 4. This CDR3 spans 14 amino acids. Germline V gene sequence: CDR1 SGDLS, CDR2 YYNGEE. This CDR3 is CASSVVGTGDEQYF. Here the CDR3 DNA reads TGTGCCAGCAGCGTAGTTGGGACAGGGGATGAGCAGTACTTC.

The rearrangement joins TRBV7-6 to TRBJ2-7, with 7 bases identical to TRBD1. Germline loops: CDR1 SGHVS, CDR2 FNYEAQ. The CDR3 runs 13 residues. J gave up 1 base and V 5 bases, and 2 bases lay outside the gene matches. CDR3 loop: CASSPTGSYEQYF. CDR3 nucleotide sequence: TGTGCCAGCAGCCCGACAGGGTCCTACGAGCAGTACTTC.

CDR3 nucleotide sequence: TGTGCCAGCAGTTTCCGGGGGAACACCGGGGAGCTGTTTTTT. This codes for CASSFRGNTGELFF. This rearrangement joins TRBV6-5 to TRBJ2-2; possibly TRBD2 for D (5 bases). CDR1 is MNHEY, CDR2 SVGAGI, per germline. CDR3 size: 14 residues. V lost 4 bases and J lost 1, with 7 bases in between.

The chain uses TRBV4-1 and TRBJ1-2, with unresolved D. This CDR3 is built from 13 residues. The germline V and J ends were trimmed by 0 bases and 14 bases, with 16 bases remaining between them. Germline CDR1 reads MGHRA; CDR2 reads YSYEKL. Written as DNA, the CDR3 is TGCGCCAGCAGCCAAGATGATTCGCTCCTGTGGACCTTC. Translation: CASSQDDSLLWTF.

This chain uses TRBV6-6 with TRBJ2-7; no reliable D call. Germline V gives CDR1 MNHNY, CDR2 SVGAGI (reference sequence). Trimming took off 5 bases at V and 1 base at J, with 12 bases between the two ends. This CDR3 spans 14 amino acids. DNA for the CDR3: TGTGCCAGCAGTGGGGTTGGGGTATCCTACGAGCAGTACTTC. Translated: CASSGVGVSYEQYF.

Only a few counts were recorded for this clone. The rearrangement joins TRBV4-1 to TRBJ1-6, with D hard to call. The V end lost 2 bases, the J end lost 9 bases, and 11 bases lay between the germline ends. Looked up from germline, CDR1 is MGHRA and CDR2 is YSYEKL. CDR3 length equals 14 residues. CDR3 bases: TGCGCCAGCAGCCAATCTCCTGGCGGTTCACCCCTCCACTTT. Its translation: CASSQSPGGSPLHF.

This clone was seen more than once but under ten times. This sequence joins TRBV5-1 and TRBJ2-7; D is unclear. The germline V gene encodes CDR1 SGHRS and CDR2 YFSETQ. The CDR3 consists of 14 residues. V was clipped by 1 base and J by 0 bases, with 8 bases between them. The CDR3 region has the DNA TGCGCCAGCAGCTTGTACGTCAACTCCTACGAGCAGTACTTC. Residues: CASSLYVNSYEQYF.

CDR3 bases: TGCGCCAGCAGCCCGGGACTAGCTACGCAGTATTTT. This sequence encodes CASSPGLATQYF. The V and J genes are TRBV4-1 and TRBJ2-3, with 9 bases lining up with TRBD2. The CDR3 is 12 residues long. In germline, CDR1 is MGHRA, CDR2 YSYEKL. Trimming cost V 4 bases and J 8 bases; bases outside gene matches: 1.

This clone was detected only a few times. V gene TRBV7-9 combines with J gene TRBJ2-7, with D perhaps TRBD1 or TRBD2 (5 bases each). Germline CDR1 SEHNR, CDR2 FQNEAQ (reference sequence). The CDR3 is 15 amino acids. Trimming took off 5 bases at V and 4 bases at J, with 18 bases between the two ends. CDR3 nucleotides: TGTGCCAGCAGCGACGCACTCGGGGCGAATTACGAGCAGTACTTC. Its translation: CASSDALGANYEQYF.

J is TRBJ2-7 and V is TRBV7-9; tentatively, D is TRBD1 (6 bases). Trimming shortened V by 5 bases and J by 4 bases, and 21 bases separated the two germline ends. The germline CDR1 and CDR2 sequences are SEHNR and FQNEAQ (reference sequence). There are 16 residues in the CDR3. The DNA of the CDR3 is TGTGCCAGCAGCATTCCTCCAGGGGAAGCCTCGTACGAGCAGTACTTC. Protein: CASSIPPGEASYEQYF.

CDR3 nucleotides: TGTGCCAGCAGCGATCAGCCTAGTAGGTCGTACGAGCAGTACTTC. Its translation is CASSDQPSRSYEQYF. The chain is built from TRBV5-4 and TRBJ2-7; D ambiguous. Germline V gives CDR1 SGHNT, CDR2 YYREEE (reference sequence). This CDR3 comprises 15 residues. V was shortened by 4 bases and J by 4 bases, with 18 bases between the two germline ends.

The rearrangement links TRBV9 to TRBJ2-5, with TRBD2 matching over 7 bases. The CDR3 extends over 15 amino acids. CDR1 and CDR2 from the germline V gene are SGDLS and YYNGEE. The J segment lost 3 bases and the V segment lost 4 bases, leaving 9 bases of the junction unmatched. CDR3 protein: CASSLGTGGEETQYF. The CDR3 DNA is TGTGCCAGCAGCCTGGGGACTGGGGGGGAAGAGACCCAGTACTTC.

V usage is TRBV27 and J usage is TRBJ2-7; TRBD2 is a possible D gene (6 bases). Per the germline V gene, CDR1 is MNHEY and CDR2 is SMNVEV (reference sequence). This CDR3 region has 15 residues. V shed 6 bases and J shed 0 bases, with 15 bases lying between them. This chain's CDR3 is CASSTIDGSSYEQYF. Here the CDR3 DNA reads TGTGCCAGCAGCACCATAGACGGGAGCTCCTACGAGCAGTACTTC.

The J gene is TRBJ2-1, the V gene TRBV7-6; D remains ambiguous. The germline CDR1 and CDR2 sequences are SGHVS and FNYEAQ. V lost 4 bases to trimming and J lost 0 bases, with 19 bases between them. The CDR3 extends over 18 amino acids. The CDR3 bases are TGTGCCAGCAGCTCACTCGGAGTAGCCGAAAGCTCCTACAATGAGCAGTTCTTC. Translated: CASSSLGVAESSYNEQFF.

This clone is termed medium-sized. This chain joins TRBV27 and TRBJ2-7; D tentatively reads TRBD1 or TRBD2 (5 bases each). Germline values: CDR1 MNHEY, CDR2 SMNVEV (reference sequence). The CDR3 spans 14 residues. Trimming removed 5 bases from V and 5 bases from J, with 16 bases in between. This CDR3 reads CASSLGTPYNEQYF. The CDR3 bases are TGTGCCAGCAGTCTCGGGACCCCGTACAACGAGCAGTACTTC.

This chain joins TRBV4-1 and TRBJ2-7; D call uncertain. The CDR3 has 13 amino acids. V was cut by 2 bases and J by 5 bases, with 10 bases left in between. The germline CDR1 and CDR2 sequences are MGHRA and YSYEKL. The CDR3 DNA reads as TGCGCCAGCAGCCAAACAATTTCCAACGAGCAGTACTTC. Translating gives CASSQTISNEQYF.

V gene TRBV27 combines with J gene TRBJ2-1; D gene ambiguous. Germline V gene sequence: CDR1 MNHEY, CDR2 SMNVEV (reference sequence). V lost 8 bases to trimming and J lost 0 bases, with 8 bases between them. The CDR3 is 13 residues long. The chain's CDR3 is CASGWSSYNEQFF. The CDR3 region has the DNA TGTGCCAGCGGGTGGAGCTCCTACAATGAGCAGTTCTTC.

This clone was detected a few times. The V call is TRBV11-2, the J call TRBJ2-5; 10 bases fit TRBD2. In germline, CDR1 is SGHAT, CDR2 FQNNGV. This CDR3 region has 14 residues. V was pared by 5 bases and J by 0 bases, with 0 bases of the junction left unmatched. The CDR3, as DNA: TGTGCCAGCAGCCTAGCGGGGGACCAAGAGACCCAGTACTTC. Translating it yields CASSLAGDQETQYF.

A note on this clone: Since a much larger clone is just one base distant, this may be a read error. This sample includes further DNA sequences coding for the same CDR3. The J gene is TRBJ2-3, the V gene TRBV6-6; D unclear. Looked up from germline, CDR1 is MNHNY and CDR2 is SVGAGI (reference sequence). Between the trimmed V and J ends, which lost 0 bases and 5 bases, there was a span of 3 bases. The CDR3 has 12 residues. The CDR3: CASSYSGDTQYF. The CDR3 DNA reads as TGTGCCAGCAGTTACTCGGGAGATACGCAGTATTTT.

The chain links TRBV7-6 to TRBJ2-2, with no clear D. Trimming took 5 bases from V and 4 from J, leaving 5 bases between them. In germline, CDR1 is SGHVS, CDR2 FNYEAQ. The CDR3 is made up of 12 amino acids. The CDR3 nucleotides are TGTGCCAGCAGCCCCTTCACCGGGGAGCTGTTTTTT. Residues: CASSPFTGELFF.